These 10 T cell receptor beta chains were all obtained from the same sample, sequenced in a study of spatial heterogeneity in lung cancer. Time point described: sample taken at primary tumor resection. The sequenced material consisted of unsorted whole RNA from tumor, nontumor lung or frozen PBMC. TCRdb ran MiXCR on the 5' RACE reads and lists one entry per CDR3 protein. This sample has approximately 11,000 distinct CDR3 sequences, with around 3.6% found just once. Sequenced here: normal lung tissue next to the tumor, sampled at surgery. Every receptor here comes from a male donor with early-stage non-small cell lung cancer.

This clonotype counts as medium-sized (0.01 to 0.1%). The genes are TRBV7-8 and TRBJ1-1; the D is unclear. In germline, CDR1 is SGHVS, CDR2 FQNEAQ. V dropped 1 base and J dropped 0 bases, with 9 bases sitting between them. CDR3 length: 15 amino acids. CDR3: CASSLGQSLNTEAFF. The CDR3 coding sequence is TGTGCCAGCAGCTTAGGGCAGAGCCTGAACACTGAAGCTTTCTTT.

This clonotype was counted ten times or more. The chain carries TRBV6-5 and TRBJ1-1, with 7 nucleotides matching TRBD1. After removal of 2 bases from V and 1 base from J, the junction contained 10 bases not matched to a gene. CDR1 and CDR2 from the germline V gene are MNHEY and SVGAGI. CDR3 length: 17 amino acids. The CDR3 loop reads CASSYERGRPANTEAFF. The CDR3 DNA follows: TGTGCCAGCAGTTACGAGAGGGGGCGGCCGGCGAACACTGAAGCTTTCTTT.

This clonotype was detected ten times or more. The chain couples TRBV6-6 to TRBJ2-3; a possible D gene is TRBD2 (6 bases). Between the trimmed V and J ends, which lost 7 bases and 6 bases, there was a span of 26 bases. This CDR3 is 17 amino acids long. Per germline, CDR1 MNHNY and CDR2 SVGAGI (reference sequence). The CDR3 bases are TGTGCCAGCACCAAAAGAGAACCCGCGGAGGGGCGGGATACGCAGTATTTT. It encodes CASTKREPAEGRDTQYF.

In its sample, this clonotype is medium-sized (0.01 to 0.1%). The chain has TRBV20-1 and TRBJ1-5, with D possibly matching TRBD1 (5 bases). The ends were cut back, 0 bases at V and 3 bases at J, with 12 bases in the middle. Germline V gene data show CDR1 as DFQATT and CDR2 as SNEGSKA (reference sequence). The CDR3 runs 15 residues. The CDR3 nucleotides read TGCAGTGCTAGAGAGCCCCCAGGGATCAATCAGCCCCAGCATTTT. This encodes CSAREPPGINQPQHF.

This clonotype showed up just a few times. V is TRBV13 and J is TRBJ2-1, with D perhaps TRBD2 (5 bases). Looked up from germline, CDR1 is PRHDT and CDR2 is FYEKMQ (reference sequence). V was trimmed by 3 bases and J by 5 bases, leaving 14 bases between them. This CDR3 contains 15 residues. Here the CDR3 reads CASSFHGETHNEQFF. The DNA for the CDR3 is TGTGCCAGCAGCTTTCATGGGGAGACACACAATGAGCAGTTCTTC.

Notes on this clonotype: Possible read error: a much larger clone is one base away. The CDR3 nucleotides are TGTGCCAGCAACTTTAAGGGAATGAACACTGAAGCTTTCTTT. Its protein product is CASNFKGMNTEAFF. V usage is TRBV7-9 and J usage is TRBJ1-1; D is uncertain. The V and J ends lost 7 bases and 0 bases respectively, with 12 bases between them. Looked up from germline, CDR1 is SEHNR and CDR2 is FQNEAQ (reference sequence). This CDR3 has 14 amino acids.

This clonotype was seen many times. V is TRBV3-1 and J is TRBJ2-7, with D perhaps TRBD1 (6 bases). Per germline, CDR1 LGHDT and CDR2 YNNKEL (reference sequence). Trimming shortened V by 4 bases and J by 9 bases, and 22 bases separated the two germline ends. This CDR3 has 15 residues. For the CDR3, the DNA is TGTGCCAGCAGCCCTAGGGGGAAACTTCTAGGGGGGCAGTACTTC. It translates to CASSPRGKLLGGQYF.

This clonotype came up many times. The chain is built from TRBV10-3 and TRBJ1-2, with D maybe TRBD1 (6 bases). Trimming shortened V by 2 bases and J by 6 bases, and 10 bases separated the two germline ends. Germline V gene lookup returns CDR1 ENHRY and CDR2 SYGVKD. The CDR3 runs to 13 residues. As DNA, the CDR3 is TGTGCCATCAGTGAGACAGGGTTGGATGGCTACACCTTC. It yields the protein CAISETGLDGYTF.

This rearrangement joins TRBV3-1 to TRBJ2-7; D is possibly TRBD2 (6 bases). Germline V gene lookup returns CDR1 LGHDT and CDR2 YNNKEL (reference sequence). The CDR3 is 14 residues long. V dropped 1 base and J dropped 5 bases, with 12 bases sitting between them. Here the CDR3 DNA reads TGTGCCAGCAGCCAAGCCGGCGGGGAGGACGAGCAGTACTTC. Its translation is CASSQAGGEDEQYF.

The rearrangement uses TRBV25-1 and TRBJ2-3; maybe TRBD2 (5 bases). With 1 base removed from V and 1 base from J, the gap between germline ends came to 12 bases. In germline, CDR1 is MGHDK, CDR2 SYGVNS. The CDR3 is made up of 16 amino acids. The CDR3 sequence is CASSELASLRTDTQYF. The CDR3 DNA reads as TGTGCCAGCAGTGAATTGGCTAGCCTCCGCACAGATACGCAGTATTTT.